The rows below give T cell receptor beta chains drawn from one sample of a study of control samples from healthy donors and cancer patients. Libraries were prepared by immunoSEQ multiplex PCR; TCRdb keeps only in-frame clonotypes and omits some of them. The sample lists around 140,000 clones; roughly nine tenths were seen once. Sequenced: PBMCs. These receptors came from a man aged 50 to 60 with head and neck cancer. Each CDR3 is given with its conserved first and last residue. D genes are given only for firm matches. Clone sizes are given selectively: once, few, many, or a class where the clone is expanded.

v_gene	d_gene	abundance	j_gene	CDR3nt	CDR3aa
TRBV29-1	NA	NA	TRBJ2-7	TGCAGCGTTGAGGGGAGGTCGGAACTGGCCGCCTACGAGCAGTACTTC	CSVEGRSELAAYEQYF
TRBV30	NA	once	TRBJ1-1	TGTGCCTGGAGTTGGACAGACACTGAAGCTTTCTTT	CAWSWTDTEAFF
TRBV19	TRBD2	once	TRBJ2-5	TGTGCCAGTAGTACATGGACTAGCGGGGAAGAGACCCAGTACTTC	CASSTWTSGEETQYF
TRBV6-6	NA	few	TRBJ1-6	TGTGCCAGCGGGCTAGGAGGGGTTGGGAATTCACCCCTCCACTTT	CASGLGGVGNSPLHF
TRBV30	TRBD2	NA	TRBJ2-7	TGTGCCTGGAGTACTGGGGGGGGAAGCTACGAGCAGTACTTC	CAWSTGGGSYEQYF
TRBV2	NA	NA	TRBJ2-2	TGTGCCAGCAGTCAGGACAGGAACACCGGGGAGCTGTTTTTT	CASSQDRNTGELFF
TRBV6-5	NA	NA	TRBJ2-2	TGTGCCAGCAGCTCTTACAGAGTCGGGGAGCTGTTTTTT	CASSSYRVGELFF
TRBV9	NA	NA	TRBJ1-1	TGTGCCAGCAGCGCAGACGTGGGCGTTAATACTGAAGCTTTCTTT	CASSADVGVNTEAFF
TRBV5-1	TRBD1	NA	TRBJ2-1	TGCGCCAGCAGCCAGCCGGGACAGAGATACAATGAGCAGTTCTTC	CASSQPGQRYNEQFF
TRBV7-2	TRBD2	NA	TRBJ2-3	TGTGCCAGCAGCTCCCCCGCGACTAGCGGGAGGGGGACGCAGTATTTT	CASSSPATSGRGTQYF
TRBV2	NA	NA	TRBJ2-1	TGTGCCAGCAGTCCCACGGGGGCCAGGAATGAGCAGTTCTTC	CASSPTGARNEQFF
TRBV7-2	NA	NA	TRBJ2-2	TGTGCCAGCAGCTCGCTTAGGGATGGGGAGCTGTTTTTT	CASSSLRDGELFF
TRBV19	NA	many	TRBJ1-1	TGTGCCAGTACCCAAGGGAGTGAAGCTTTCTTT	CASTQGSEAFF
TRBV5-4	TRBD1	NA	TRBJ1-2	TGTGCCAGCAGCCTAGACAGGGCGGACTATGGCTACACCTTC	CASSLDRADYGYTF
TRBV7-2	NA	NA	TRBJ2-3	TGTGCCAGCAGCATAGGGGGATACACAGATACGCAGTATTTT	CASSIGGYTDTQYF
TRBV10-3	TRBD1	NA	TRBJ2-5	TGTGCCACTTCCCCTCCGGACAGGGCCGTCCAAGAGACCCAGTACTTC	CATSPPDRAVQETQYF
TRBV3-1/TRBV3-2	NA	NA	TRBJ2-3	TGTGCCAGCAGCCAAAATGGGGGAGATACGCAGTATTTT	CASSQNGGDTQYF
TRBV20-1	NA	NA	TRBJ1-1	TGCAGCCCCGAAGGGAACACTGAAGCTTTCTTT	CSPEGNTEAFF
TRBV24-1	TRBD1	NA	TRBJ2-5	TGTGCCACCAGTGATTCGGGGACAGGGGGGAGAGAGACCCAGTACTTC	CATSDSGTGGRETQYF
TRBV3-1/TRBV3-2	TRBD2	NA	TRBJ2-2	TGTGCCAGCAGCGGTCGACTAGCGGGAGGGCCGGTGAACACCGGGGAGCTGTTTTTT	CASSGRLAGGPVNTGELFF
TRBV7-9	NA	NA	TRBJ2-1	TGTGCCAGCAGCCTTCCATTTGAGCAGTTCTTC	CASSLPFEQFF
TRBV6-5	NA	NA	TRBJ1-3	TGTGCCAGCAGTTACAGGGACCCTGGAAACACCATATATTTT	CASSYRDPGNTIYF
TRBV6-5	NA	NA	TRBJ1-2	TGTGCCAGCAGAGCCGGGACTGACTACACCTTC	CASRAGTDYTF
TRBV4-1	NA	NA	TRBJ2-5	TGCGCCAGCAGCCAAGGGCCGCACGTTGGGGAGACCCAGTACTTC	CASSQGPHVGETQYF
TRBV7-2	TRBD2	once	TRBJ2-2	TGTGCCAGCAGAAGTCCGGGACTAGCAGTTACCGGGGAGCTGTTTTTT	CASRSPGLAVTGELFF
TRBV5-1	NA	NA	TRBJ2-7	TGCGCCAGCAGCTCCGGGCAGGAGAGGTTGGGCGAGCAGTACTTC	CASSSGQERLGEQYF
TRBV5-1	NA	NA	TRBJ2-2	TGCGCCAGCAGCCCCAGACTTAACACCGGGGAGCTGTTTTTT	CASSPRLNTGELFF
TRBV28	NA	NA	TRBJ1-1	TGTGCCAGCAGTTTGTCGCGGGGGGGCAACACTGAAGCTTTCTTT	CASSLSRGGNTEAFF
TRBV7-3	TRBD2	NA	TRBJ2-7	TGTGCCAGCAGCTTGAGCGGGGAGAGCTCCTACGAGCAGTACTTC	CASSLSGESSYEQYF
TRBV4-1	TRBD2	NA	TRBJ2-1	TGCGCCAGCAGCCAAAGCTGGCTCGGGGGGGAATACCACAATGAGCAGTTCTTC	CASSQSWLGGEYHNEQFF
TRBV11-2	NA	NA	TRBJ1-6	TGTGCCAGCAGCTTAGATCCGTCACCCCTCCACTTT	CASSLDPSPLHF
TRBV3-1/TRBV3-2	NA	NA	TRBJ1-4	TGTGCCAGCAGCTCGCCCGGGTGGGGGAGAGACGAAAAACTGTTTTTT	CASSSPGWGRDEKLFF